These 3 T cell receptor beta chains were all obtained from the same sample, sequenced in a study of blood T cell repertoires in COVID-19. Clones were read by immunoSEQ multiplex PCR, and TCRdb kept only the in-frame ones, dropping some. The sample lists 50,000 to 80,000 clones; about 82% were seen once. Sequenced: peripheral blood. The receptor set was obtained from a man aged 45-60 years with active COVID-19.

The chain is built from TRBV5-1 and TRBJ2-7, with TRBD1 identical over 7 bases. The CDR3 is 15 residues long. Germline loops: CDR1 SGHRS, CDR2 YFSETQ. V dropped 4 bases and J dropped 0; count of bases not matched to a gene: 7. The CDR3 DNA is TGCGCCAGCAGCCCCCGACAGGGCAGCTCCTACGAGCAGTACTTC. This gives the protein CASSPRQGSSYEQYF.

The chain joins TRBV7-9 to TRBJ1-2, with TRBD1 matching over 7 bases. The germline CDR1 and CDR2 sequences are SEHNR and FQNEAQ (reference sequence). This CDR3 is built from 13 residues. Trimming at V came to 1 base and at J to 6 bases, leaving 2 bases not matched to a gene. CDR3 residues: CASSLGTGDGYTF. The CDR3 nucleotides read TGTGCCAGCAGCTTAGGTACAGGGGATGGCTACACCTTC. Variable domain in full (rest from reference TRBV7-9 and TRBJ1-2): DTGVSQNPRHKITKRGQNVTFRCDPISEHNRLYWYRQTLGQGPEFLTYFQNEAQLEKSRLLSDRFSAERPKGSFSTLEIQRTEQGDSAMYLCASSLGTGDGYTFGSGTRLTVV.

The CDR3 DNA follows: TGTGCCAGCAGCCCTGCGGGACAGGGGAGTTATCAGCCCCAGCATTTT. Translated: CASSPAGQGSYQPQHF. This rearrangement joins TRBV7-9 to TRBJ1-5, with 10 nucleotides matching TRBD1. V trimming: 5 bases; J trimming: 5 bases; junction bases outside the gene matches: 9. Germline values: CDR1 SEHNR, CDR2 FQNEAQ (reference sequence). This CDR3 has 16 residues.